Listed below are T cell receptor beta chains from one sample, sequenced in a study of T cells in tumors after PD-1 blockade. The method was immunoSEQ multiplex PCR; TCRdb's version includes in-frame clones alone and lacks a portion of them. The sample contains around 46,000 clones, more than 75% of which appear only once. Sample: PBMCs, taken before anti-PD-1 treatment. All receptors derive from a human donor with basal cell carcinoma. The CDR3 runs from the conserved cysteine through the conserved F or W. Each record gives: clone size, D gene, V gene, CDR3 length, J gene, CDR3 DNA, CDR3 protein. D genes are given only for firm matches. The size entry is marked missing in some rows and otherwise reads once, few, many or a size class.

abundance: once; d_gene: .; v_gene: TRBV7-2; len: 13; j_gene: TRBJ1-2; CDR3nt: TGTGCCAGCAGCCATGGACAGTACCGTGGCTACACCTTC; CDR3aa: CASSHGQYRGYTF
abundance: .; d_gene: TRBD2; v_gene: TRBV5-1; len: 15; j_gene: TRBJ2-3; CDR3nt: TGCGCCAGCAGCTCTCAGCGGGGGAACACAGATACGCAGTATTTT; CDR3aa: CASSSQRGNTDTQYF
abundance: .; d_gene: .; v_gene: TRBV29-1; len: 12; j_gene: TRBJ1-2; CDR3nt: TGCAGCGTTGAAAAGGCACCCTATGGCTACACCTTC; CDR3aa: CSVEKAPYGYTF
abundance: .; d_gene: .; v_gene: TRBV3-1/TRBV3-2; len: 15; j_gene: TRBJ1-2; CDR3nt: TGTGCCAGCAGCCAAGAAGGTCCGGGCAACTATGGCTACACCTTC; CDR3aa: CASSQEGPGNYGYTF
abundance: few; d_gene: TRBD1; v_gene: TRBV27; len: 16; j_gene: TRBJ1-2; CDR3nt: TGTGCCAGCAAGGGACCCCGACAGGGACAATACTATGGCTACACCTTC; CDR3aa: CASKGPRQGQYYGYTF
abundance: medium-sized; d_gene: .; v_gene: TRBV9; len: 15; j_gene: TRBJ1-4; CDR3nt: TGTGCCAGCAGTTCTGGGGCCGGCTCTAATGAAAAACTGTTTTTT; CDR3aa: CASSSGAGSNEKLFF
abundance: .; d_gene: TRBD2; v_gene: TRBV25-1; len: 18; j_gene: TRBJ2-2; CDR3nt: TGTGCCAGCAGCCTTCTCGGACTAGCGGGAGCCCCGGCCGGGGAGCTGTTTTTT; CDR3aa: CASSLLGLAGAPAGELFF
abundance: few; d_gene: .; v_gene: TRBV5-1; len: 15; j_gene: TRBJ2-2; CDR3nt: TGCGCCAGCAGCCTGGGGGACCTGAACACCGGGGAGCTGTTTTTT; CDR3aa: CASSLGDLNTGELFF
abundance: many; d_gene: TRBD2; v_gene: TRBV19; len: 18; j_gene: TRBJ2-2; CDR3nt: TGTGCCAGTAGTAAGACCCCAACTAGCGGGGGGACCCCCGGGGAGCTGTTTTTT; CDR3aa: CASSKTPTSGGTPGELFF
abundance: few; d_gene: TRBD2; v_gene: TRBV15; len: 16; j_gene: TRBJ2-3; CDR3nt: TGTGCCACCAGCAGAGATTTCCAGCGGGAGAGCGATACGCAGTATTTT; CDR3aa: CATSRDFQRESDTQYF
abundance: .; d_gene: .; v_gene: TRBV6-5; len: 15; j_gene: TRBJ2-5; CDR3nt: TGTGCCAGCAGTCCCAGCCCGGGCTCCCGGGAGACCCAGTACTTC; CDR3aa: CASSPSPGSRETQYF
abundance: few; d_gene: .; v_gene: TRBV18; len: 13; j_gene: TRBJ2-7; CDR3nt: TGTGCCAGCTCACCTCGAACAAAGGCGGAATTGTACTTC; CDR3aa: CASSPRTKAELYF
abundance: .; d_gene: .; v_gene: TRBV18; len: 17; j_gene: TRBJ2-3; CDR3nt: TGTGCCAGCTCACCAATATGGGGGCCTGGTGGCACAGATACGCAGTATTTT; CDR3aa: CASSPIWGPGGTDTQYF
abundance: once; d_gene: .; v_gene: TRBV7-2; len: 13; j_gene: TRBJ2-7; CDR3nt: TGTGCCAGCAGCTTAGGGGCTGTCTACGAGCAGTACTTC; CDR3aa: CASSLGAVYEQYF
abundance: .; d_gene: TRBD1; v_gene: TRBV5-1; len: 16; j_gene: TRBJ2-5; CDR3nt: TGCGCCAGCAGCTTGGTGACAGGGGGGATCCAAGAGACCCAGTACTTC; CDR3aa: CASSLVTGGIQETQYF
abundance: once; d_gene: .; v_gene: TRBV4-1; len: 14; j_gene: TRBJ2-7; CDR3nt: TGCGCCAGCAGCCAAGGGACAGCCTCCTACGAGCAGTACTTC; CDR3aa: CASSQGTASYEQYF
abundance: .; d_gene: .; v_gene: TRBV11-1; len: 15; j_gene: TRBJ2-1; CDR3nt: TGTGCCAGCAGCTTAATGGACAGCGGGGCCTCTGAGCAGTTCTTC; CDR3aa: CASSLMDSGASEQFF
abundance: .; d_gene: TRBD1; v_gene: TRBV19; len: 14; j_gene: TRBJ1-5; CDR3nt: TGTGCCAGTACCTGGGACAGTTCTTATCAGCCCCAGCATTTT; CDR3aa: CASTWDSSYQPQHF
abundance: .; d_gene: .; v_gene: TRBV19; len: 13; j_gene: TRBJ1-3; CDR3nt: TGTGCCAGTAGTATAATGAAGGCAAACACCATATATTTT; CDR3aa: CASSIMKANTIYF
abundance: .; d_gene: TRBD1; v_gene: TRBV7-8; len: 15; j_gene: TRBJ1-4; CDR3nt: TGTGCCAGCAGCCCTCCGGGACAGCGTAATGAAAAACTGTTTTTT; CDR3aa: CASSPPGQRNEKLFF
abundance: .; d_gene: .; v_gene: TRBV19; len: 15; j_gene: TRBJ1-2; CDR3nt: TGTGCCAGTAGTATACGGGCCCTCAGGGGAAGTGGCTACACCTTC; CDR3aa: CASSIRALRGSGYTF
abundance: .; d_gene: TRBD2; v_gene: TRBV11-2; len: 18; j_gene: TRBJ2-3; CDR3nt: TGTGCCAGCAGCTTAGTGGGTTTCGGCGGGGGGGCCGCAGATACGCAGTATTTT; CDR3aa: CASSLVGFGGGAADTQYF
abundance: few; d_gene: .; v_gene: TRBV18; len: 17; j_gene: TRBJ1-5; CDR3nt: TGTGCCAGCTCACCTTACGCCGTAGGGGCTTTCGATCAGCCCCAGCATTTT; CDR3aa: CASSPYAVGAFDQPQHF
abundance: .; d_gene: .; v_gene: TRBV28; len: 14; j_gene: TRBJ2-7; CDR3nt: TGTGCCATCACGAACGGGGGTCTTGTCGACGAGCAGTACTTC; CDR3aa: CAITNGGLVDEQYF
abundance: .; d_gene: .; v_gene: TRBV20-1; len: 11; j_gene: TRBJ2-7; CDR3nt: TGCAGTGTCCGGGAGTCTTACGAGCAGTACTTC; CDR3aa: CSVRESYEQYF
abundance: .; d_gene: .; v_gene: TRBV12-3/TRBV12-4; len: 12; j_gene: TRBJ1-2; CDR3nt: TGTGCCAGCACCGGGGGGCGAAGTGGCTACACCTTC; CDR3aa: CASTGGRSGYTF
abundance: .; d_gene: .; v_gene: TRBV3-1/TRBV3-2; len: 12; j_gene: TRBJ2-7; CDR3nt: TGTGCCAGCAGCCGGGTAACCTACGAGCAGTACTTC; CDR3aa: CASSRVTYEQYF
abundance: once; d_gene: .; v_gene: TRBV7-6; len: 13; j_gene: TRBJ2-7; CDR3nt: TGTGCCAGCAGCTTAGAGGCAGTCTACGAGCAGTACTTC; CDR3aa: CASSLEAVYEQYF
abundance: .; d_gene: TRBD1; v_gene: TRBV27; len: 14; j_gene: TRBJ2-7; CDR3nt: TGTGCCAGCAAAGGACAGGGAGAATTTTACGAGCAGTACTTC; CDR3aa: CASKGQGEFYEQYF
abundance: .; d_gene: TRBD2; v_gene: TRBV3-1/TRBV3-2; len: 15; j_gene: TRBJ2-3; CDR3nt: TGTGCCAGCAGTGCCGGGACTAGAAGCACAGATACGCAGTATTTT; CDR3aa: CASSAGTRSTDTQYF
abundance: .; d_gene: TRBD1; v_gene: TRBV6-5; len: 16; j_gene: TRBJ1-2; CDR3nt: TGTGCCAGCAGTTCCCAACGGGACAGGGAAAACTATGGCTACACCTTC; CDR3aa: CASSSQRDRENYGYTF
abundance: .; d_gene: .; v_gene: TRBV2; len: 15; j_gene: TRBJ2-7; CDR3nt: TGTGCCAGCAGTGAATCCAGGGGAATGACCTACGAGCAGTACTTC; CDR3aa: CASSESRGMTYEQYF
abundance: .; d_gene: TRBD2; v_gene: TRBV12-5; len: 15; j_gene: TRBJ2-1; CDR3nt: TGTGCTAGTGGTTTGGGGACTAGCGGGGGCGATGAGCAGTTCTTC; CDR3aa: CASGLGTSGGDEQFF
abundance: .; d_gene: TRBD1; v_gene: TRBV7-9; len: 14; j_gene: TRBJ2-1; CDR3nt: TGTGCCAGCAGCTTGGGACAGGGGGGCCATGAGCAGTTCTTC; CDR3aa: CASSLGQGGHEQFF
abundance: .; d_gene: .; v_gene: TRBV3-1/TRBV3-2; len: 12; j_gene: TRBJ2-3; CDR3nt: TGTGCCAGCAGCTTAGGTGGAGATACGCAGTATTTT; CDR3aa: CASSLGGDTQYF
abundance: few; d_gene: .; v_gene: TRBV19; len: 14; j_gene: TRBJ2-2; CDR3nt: TGTGCCAGTAGGGACTACTTGGGCGCCGGGGAGCTGTTTTTT; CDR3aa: CASRDYLGAGELFF
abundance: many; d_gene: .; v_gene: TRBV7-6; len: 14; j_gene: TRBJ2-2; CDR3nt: TGTGCCAGCAGCTTAGGGGCGGGCGCCGGGGAGCTGTTTTTT; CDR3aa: CASSLGAGAGELFF
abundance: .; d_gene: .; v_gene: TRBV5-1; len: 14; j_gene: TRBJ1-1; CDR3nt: TGCGCCAGCAGCTTACAGGGTATGAACACTGAAGCTTTCTTT; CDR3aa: CASSLQGMNTEAFF
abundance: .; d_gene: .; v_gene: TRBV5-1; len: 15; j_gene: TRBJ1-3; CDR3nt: TGCGCCAGCAGCTTGGGCTCTAACTCTGGAAACACCATATATTTT; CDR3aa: CASSLGSNSGNTIYF
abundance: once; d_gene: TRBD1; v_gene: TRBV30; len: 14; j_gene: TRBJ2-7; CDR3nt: TGTGCCTGGAAAGGTGACAGGGAACCTCCCAAGCAGTACTTC; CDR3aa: CAWKGDREPPKQYF